The 16 T cell receptor beta chains reported below all come from one sample, sequenced in a study of human T cells and chemical hapten exposure. Time point given: pre-sensitization, week 0. Treatment in this sample: therapeutic diphenylcyclopropenone sensitization with weekly scalp DPC. One entry per CDR3 protein, called by TCRdb with MiXCR from the RACE reads. The data show fewer than 200,000 distinct CDR3 sequences, roughly 30% seen once. Sequencing used whole blood, obtained in connection with sensitization to the hapten diphenylcyclopropenone (DPC). The receptors were gathered from a woman aged 30 to 39 with alopecia areata. Some clones in this sample may be carry-over from other donors' samples.

The J gene is TRBJ1-2, the V gene TRBV7-2, with TRBD1 matching 7 bases. The CDR3 sequence is 16 residues long. Germline values: CDR1 SGHTA, CDR2 FQGNSA. J lost 0 bases, V lost 1 base, and 5 bases had no gene match. CDR3 residues: CASSLDAGGANYGYTF. CDR3 bases: TGTGCCAGCAGCTTAGACGCAGGGGGAGCTAACTATGGCTACACCTTC.

The J gene is TRBJ1-2, the V gene TRBV29-1, with unresolved D. The CDR3 loop spans 12 amino acids. Deletions cut 2 bases from V and 4 bases from J, with 8 bases between. In germline, CDR1 is SQVTM, CDR2 ANQGSEA. The CDR3 spells CSVETRLYGYTF. CDR3 nucleotides: TGCAGCGTTGAAACACGGCTCTATGGCTACACCTTC.

The V and J genes are TRBV30 and TRBJ2-2; D gene unclear. V was clipped by 4 bases and J by 6 bases, with 12 bases between them. The CDR3 covers 13 residues. Germline CDR1 GTSNPN, CDR2 SVGIG (reference sequence). The CDR3 DNA reads TGTGCCTGGACCGTAAGAATCGCCGGGGAGCTGTTTTTT. Amino acid sequence: CAWTVRIAGELFF.

The chain joins TRBV2 to TRBJ2-2, with TRBD1 matching over 9 bases. V lost 3 bases and J lost 6; bases outside the gene matches: 11. The V gene's germline CDR1 is SNHLY and CDR2 FYNNEI. This CDR3 has 17 residues. The CDR3 nucleotides read TGTGCCAGCAGTGACGCTGTCGGGACAGGGTCGCCCGGGGAGCTGTTTTTT. Its protein is CASSDAVGTGSPGELFF.

The genes are TRBV5-1 and TRBJ2-1; 8 bases match TRBD1. The CDR3 length is 15 residues. After removal of 5 bases from V and 5 bases from J, the junction contained 9 bases not matched to a gene. Germline V lookup: CDR1 SGHRS, CDR2 YFSETQ. The CDR3 bases are TGCGCCAGCAGTCCACGGGACAGGTTCGACAATGAGCAGTTCTTC. Translated: CASSPRDRFDNEQFF.

This clonotype occurred a few times. V gene TRBV29-1 combines with J gene TRBJ2-2; 12 bases are shared with TRBD1. Trimming cost V 3 bases and J 5 bases; bases outside gene matches: 4. The CDR3 runs 15 residues. The germline gives CDR1 SQVTM, CDR2 ANQGSEA. This CDR3 is CSVDGDRGRTGELFF. CDR3 bases: TGCAGCGTTGATGGGGACAGGGGGCGAACCGGGGAGCTGTTTTTT.

The chain couples TRBV5-1 to TRBJ2-3; 7 bases are a match to TRBD1. The CDR3 runs to 14 residues. CDR1 SGHRS and CDR2 YFSETQ come from the germline V gene. V was pared by 7 bases and J by 6 bases, with 11 bases of the junction left unmatched. CDR3 amino acids: CASSTRPQGDTQYF. The CDR3, as DNA: TGCGCCAGCTCAACAAGACCACAGGGGGATACGCAGTATTTT.

The chain couples TRBV29-1 to TRBJ2-2; TRBD1 matches at 7 bases. CDR3 length equals 15 residues. CDR1 and CDR2 (germline): SQVTM, ANQGSEA. V shed 5 bases and J 0 bases; nucleotides not matched to a gene: 6. CDR3 sequence: CSVFGQGANTGELFF. The CDR3 DNA follows: TGCAGCGTTTTCGGGCAGGGGGCGAACACCGGGGAGCTGTTTTTT.

The genes are TRBV24-1 and TRBJ2-3, with TRBD2 matching over 10 bases. The length of the CDR3 is 15 residues. V lost 7 bases, J lost 2 bases, and 5 bases stayed unmatched. Germline V gives CDR1 KGHDR, CDR2 SFDVKD. The CDR3 nucleotides read TGTGCCACCAGCAAGCGGGAGGGAACCACAGATACGCAGTATTTT. Residues: CATSKREGTTDTQYF.

The chain has TRBV7-6 and TRBJ2-3; D is uncertain. CDR3 length: 15 residues. Germline V gene lookup returns CDR1 SGHVS and CDR2 FNYEAQ. V was pared by 0 bases and J by 2 bases, with 9 bases between. CDR3 residues: CASSLAARNTDTQYF. For the CDR3, the DNA is TGTGCCAGCAGCTTAGCGGCTAGAAACACAGATACGCAGTATTTT.

The chain combines TRBV15 with TRBJ2-1; a possible D gene is TRBD2 (5 bases). Trimming shortened V by 0 bases and J by 8 bases, and 11 bases separated the two germline ends. Germline V gene data show CDR1 as LNHNV and CDR2 as YYDKDF (reference sequence). This CDR3 region has 14 residues. The chain's CDR3 is CATSRDVLGDEQFF. The CDR3 nucleotides read TGTGCCACCAGCAGAGATGTACTAGGCGATGAGCAGTTCTTC.

Here the CDR3 DNA reads TGTGCCAGCAGCTTCCCGACTAGCGGGAAAAGTCGAGCCTACAATGAGCAGTTCTTC. This gives the protein CASSFPTSGKSRAYNEQFF. The rearrangement joins TRBV11-2 to TRBJ2-1, with 11 nucleotides matching TRBD2. The CDR3 spans 19 residues. Germline trimming cut 3 bases from V and 2 bases from J; bases unmatched to any gene: 12. The germline CDR1 and CDR2 sequences are SGHAT and FQNNGV. The whole variable domain, filled in from reference TRBV11-2 and TRBJ2-1, reads EAGVAQSPRYKIIEKRQSVAFWCNPISGHATLYWYQQILGQGPKLLIQFQNNGVVDDSQLPKDRFSAERLKGVDSTLKIQPAKLEDSAVYLCASSFPTSGKSRAYNEQFFGPGTRLTVL.

V gene TRBV28 combines with J gene TRBJ2-7, with unresolved D. Germline CDR1 and CDR2: MDHEN and SYDVKM. The V end lost 11 bases, the J end lost 2 bases, and 10 bases lay between the germline ends. The length of the CDR3 is 11 residues. The DNA of the CDR3 is TGTGCCGCAAAGGGCCCCTACGAGCAGTACTTC. Translation: CAAKGPYEQYF.

This clonotype was seen a few times. The genes are TRBV10-3 and TRBJ2-7; D possibly corresponds to TRBD1 (5 bases). The CDR3 runs 14 residues. Germline loops: CDR1 ENHRY, CDR2 SYGVKD. V lost 4 bases, J lost 5 bases, and 15 bases lay in between. CDR3 in DNA: TGTGCCATCAGTGGAAGTCAGGGCGGAAACGAGCAGTACTTC. This codes for CAISGSQGGNEQYF.

This clonotype has a single count. The chain links TRBV12-3 or TRBV12-4 to TRBJ1-2, with 8 bases identical to TRBD1. The CDR3 is 15 residues long. V lost 5 bases to trimming and J lost 4 bases; unmatched junction nucleotides: 9. For the CDR3, the DNA is TGTGCCAGCAGTCTCCGGACAGGGCAAAGCTATGGCTACACCTTC. This codes for CASSLRTGQSYGYTF.

This clonotype was recorded a few times. J is TRBJ1-1 and V is TRBV5-4; no clear D gene. Germline V gene data show CDR1 as SGHNT and CDR2 as YYREEE (reference sequence). The V end lost 0 bases, the J end lost 0 bases, and 9 bases lay between the germline ends. The CDR3 runs to 15 residues. The CDR3 loop is CASSLAGSMNTEAFF. Here the CDR3 DNA reads TGTGCCAGCAGCTTGGCGGGCAGCATGAACACTGAAGCTTTCTTT.